This T cell receptor (beta chain) derives from a study of blood T cell repertoires in COVID-19. Study details: Samples of COVID-19 (acute and convalescent) were obtained from the United States, Italy and Spain. From T cells, B-cell-depleted T cells, or PBMCs came the material, which was cDNA or gDNA.

During active infection, Seattle patients enrolled and were then monitored through disease. V lost 8 bases to trimming and J lost 9 bases, with 16 bases between them. The CDR3 contains 13 residues. CDR1 is LNHDA, CDR2 SQIVND, per germline (reference sequence). TCRdb's copy holds only in-frame clones and misses some; the assay was immunoSEQ multiplex PCR. The profile covers under 400,000 clones, with around 87% appearing a single time and 10% taken by the ten largest. Material for sequencing was peripheral blood. V gene TRBV19 combines with J gene TRBJ2-2; tentative D call: TRBD2 (6 bases). This receptor was obtained from a woman under 40 with COVID-19, enrolled during active disease. This CDR3 reads CASGSSGVRELFF. Here the CDR3 DNA reads TGTGCCAGTGGGTCGTCGGGGGTCCGGGAGCTGTTTTTT.